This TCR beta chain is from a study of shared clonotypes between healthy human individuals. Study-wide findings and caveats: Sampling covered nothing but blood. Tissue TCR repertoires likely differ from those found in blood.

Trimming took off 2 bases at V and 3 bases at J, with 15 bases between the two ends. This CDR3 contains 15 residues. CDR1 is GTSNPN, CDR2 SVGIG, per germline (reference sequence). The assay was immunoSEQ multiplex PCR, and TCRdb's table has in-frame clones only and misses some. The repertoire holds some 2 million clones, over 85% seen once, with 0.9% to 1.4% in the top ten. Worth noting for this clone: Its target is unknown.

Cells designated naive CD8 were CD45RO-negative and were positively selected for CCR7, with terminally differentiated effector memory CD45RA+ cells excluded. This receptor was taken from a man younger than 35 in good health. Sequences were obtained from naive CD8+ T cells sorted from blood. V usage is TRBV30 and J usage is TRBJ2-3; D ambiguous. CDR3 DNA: TGTGCCTGGAGTCCCGGGCCGCACTGGACAGATACGCAGTATTTT. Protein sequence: CAWSPGPHWTDTQYF.